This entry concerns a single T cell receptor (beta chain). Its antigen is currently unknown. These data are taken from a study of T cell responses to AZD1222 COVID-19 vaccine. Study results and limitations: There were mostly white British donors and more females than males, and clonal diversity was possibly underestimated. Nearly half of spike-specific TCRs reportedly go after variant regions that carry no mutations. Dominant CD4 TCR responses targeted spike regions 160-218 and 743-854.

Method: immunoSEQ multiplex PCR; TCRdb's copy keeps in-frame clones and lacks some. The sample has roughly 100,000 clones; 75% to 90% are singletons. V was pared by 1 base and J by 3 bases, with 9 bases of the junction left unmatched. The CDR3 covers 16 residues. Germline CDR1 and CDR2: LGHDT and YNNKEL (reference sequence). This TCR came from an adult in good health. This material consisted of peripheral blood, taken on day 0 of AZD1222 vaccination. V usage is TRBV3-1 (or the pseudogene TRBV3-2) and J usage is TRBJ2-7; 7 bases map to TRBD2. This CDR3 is CASSQGLAPALYEQYF. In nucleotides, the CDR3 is TGTGCCAGCAGCCAAGGACTAGCCCCAGCGCTCTACGAGCAGTACTTC.